A selection of T cell receptor beta chains follows, all from one sample in a study of human T cells and chemical hapten exposure. Each CDR3 protein gets one entry after TCRdb re-called the RACE reads with MiXCR. Among some 89,000 distinct CDR3 sequences listed, 10% were seen once. The input for sequencing was whole blood, taken in connection with sensitization to the hapten diphenylcyclopropenone (DPC). These receptors were obtained from a woman aged 25 to 39 with alopecia areata. Some clones in this sample may be carry-over from other donors' samples. Both conserved end residues are part of each CDR3. D genes are given only for firm matches. Rows give clone size only sometimes, using once, few, many, or a class for an expanded clone.

V gene	J gene	D gene	clone size	CDR3 DNA	CDR3 protein
TRBV28	TRBJ2-1	NA	many	TGTGCCAGCAGTTCTCCGGGACTCTCTTCGCGTGAGCAGTTCTTC	CASSSPGLSSREQFF
TRBV5-1	TRBJ2-7	NA	many	TGCGCCAGCAGCTTAGGGAGCGACTACGAGCAGTACTTC	CASSLGSDYEQYF
TRBV4-2	TRBJ2-1	NA	many	TGTGCCAGCAGCCAAGTAGGTGAGGCGGGGTCTTACAATGAGCAGTTCTTC	CASSQVGEAGSYNEQFF
TRBV20-1	TRBJ2-2	NA	many	TGCAGTGCTCCTAAACAGGGAGGCAACACCGGGGAGCTGTTTTTT	CSAPKQGGNTGELFF
TRBV29-1	TRBJ2-5	TRBD1	few	TGCAGCGTTGGGACAGGGGGGTTGGACCAGTACTTC	CSVGTGGLDQYF
TRBV3-1	TRBJ1-1	NA	few	TGTGCCAGCAGCCAAAGGCAGGGGCGCGGGGAAGGGGCTGAAGCTTTCTTT	CASSQRQGRGEGAEAFF
TRBV6-2/TRBV6-3	TRBJ1-2	NA	many	TGTGCCAGCAGTTACGCAGGGACTAGCTACACCTTC	CASSYAGTSYTF
TRBV18	TRBJ2-5	NA	NA	TGTGCCAGCTCACCATTGGGTCAGTATCAAGAGACCCAGTACTTC	CASSPLGQYQETQYF
TRBV4-2	TRBJ1-1	NA	few	TGTGTCAGCGCGGGACCCTTGAACACTGAAGCTTTCTTT	CVSAGPLNTEAFF
TRBV28	TRBJ2-1	NA	NA	TGTGCCAGCACCAATAACGTTAGCGATGAGCAGTTCTTC	CASTNNVSDEQFF
TRBV4-3	TRBJ1-3	NA	many	TGCGCCAGCAGCCGGGTGCTACAGGGTCTGCCTGGAAACACCATATATTTT	CASSRVLQGLPGNTIYF
TRBV3-1	TRBJ2-7	NA	NA	TGTGCCAGCAGCCAAGGGCTAGCAGGTTACGAGCAGTACTTC	CASSQGLAGYEQYF
TRBV12-3/TRBV12-4	TRBJ1-1	NA	many	TGTGCCAGCAGTTTAGGGGGGAACACTGAAGCTTTCTTT	CASSLGGNTEAFF
TRBV29-1	TRBJ2-2	TRBD2	NA	TGCAGCGCCTCAACTAGCGGGAGATACACCGGGGAGCTGTTTTTT	CSASTSGRYTGELFF
TRBV30	TRBJ1-1	NA	NA	TGTGCCTGGAGTCGGGTCAGGACGAACACTGAAGCTTTCTTT	CAWSRVRTNTEAFF
TRBV9	TRBJ2-3	NA	few	TGTGCCAGCAGCGTAGGTTTAGCAGATACGCAGTATTTT	CASSVGLADTQYF
TRBV20-1	TRBJ2-6	NA	many	TGCAGTGCCGTGCCCTGGGGTAGTTCATCTGGGGCCAACGTCCTGACTTTC	CSAVPWGSSSGANVLTF
TRBV9	TRBJ1-3	TRBD1	many	TGTGCCAGCTCCCTGGGCGTGAGGGGGCTGCGAAACACCATATATTTT	CASSLGVRGLRNTIYF
TRBV29-1	TRBJ2-5	NA	NA	TGCAGCGTTGGATCGGAGACCCAGTACTTC	CSVGSETQYF
TRBV6-5	TRBJ2-3	NA	few	TGTGCCAGCGGGACTGGGGGCACAGATACGCAGTATTTT	CASGTGGTDTQYF
TRBV24-1	TRBJ2-2	TRBD1	few	TGTGCCACCAGTGGTAACAGGGGGAACACCGGGGAGCTGTTTTTT	CATSGNRGNTGELFF
TRBV10-3	TRBJ2-5	NA	NA	TGTGCCATCAGTAAAGACAGCGAACAAGAGACCCAGTACTTC	CAISKDSEQETQYF
TRBV29-1	TRBJ2-5	NA	few	TGCAGCGGTGGAGCGATTCTGGAGACCCAGTACTTC	CSGGAILETQYF
TRBV24-1	TRBJ2-1	TRBD1	few	TGTGCCACCAGTGATTTCGGGACAGCCCTCGAGCAGTTCTTC	CATSDFGTALEQFF
TRBV20-1	TRBJ1-2	NA	many	TGCAGTGCTAGCGCGGGGGGCATCTATGGCTACACCTTC	CSASAGGIYGYTF
TRBV4-3	TRBJ1-2	NA	many	TGCGCCAGCAGCCAAGATCCGTTGGGGCTCTATGGCTACACCTTC	CASSQDPLGLYGYTF
TRBV7-8	TRBJ2-1	TRBD2	many	TGTGCCAGCAGCTTAGCGCTTCGGACTAGCGGGAGACTCTACAATGAGCAGTTCTTC	CASSLALRTSGRLYNEQFF
TRBV29-1	TRBJ2-4	TRBD1	many	TGCAGCGGGACAGGGACGGAAAACATTCAGTACTTC	CSGTGTENIQYF
TRBV6-5	TRBJ1-5	TRBD1	NA	TGTGCCAGCAGTTTTGGACAGGCTCAGCCCCAGCATTTT	CASSFGQAQPQHF
TRBV3-1	TRBJ1-3	TRBD1	few	TGTGCCAGCAGCCACCGGACAGGCCGGACCGGAAACACCATATATTTT	CASSHRTGRTGNTIYF
TRBV27	TRBJ2-3	NA	many	TGTGCCAGCAGTCCCTCGACATCCGATACGCAGTATTTT	CASSPSTSDTQYF
TRBV7-9	TRBJ1-6	NA	many	TGTGCCAGCAGTGTCGGGAATTCACCCCTCCACTTT	CASSVGNSPLHF
TRBV12-3/TRBV12-4	TRBJ2-2	TRBD1	NA	TGTGCCAGCAGTCGGACAGGCACCGGGGAGCTGTTTTTT	CASSRTGTGELFF
TRBV27	TRBJ2-5	NA	many	TGTGCCAGCAGTTTAATGGAGACCCAGTACTTC	CASSLMETQYF
TRBV28	TRBJ1-5	NA	many	TGTGCCAGCAGTTTTCAGGGATATCAGCCCCAGCATTTT	CASSFQGYQPQHF
TRBV20-1	TRBJ2-6	TRBD1	few	TGCAGTGCTAGGTCGCCAGGGGGCATTGGCTCTGGGGCCAACGTCCTGACTTTC	CSARSPGGIGSGANVLTF
TRBV20-1	TRBJ2-1	TRBD2	NA	TGCAGTGCTAGGGGGCTAGCGGGAAGGGATGAGCAGTTCTTC	CSARGLAGRDEQFF
TRBV10-2	TRBJ2-1	NA	many	TGCGCCAGCAGCAAACCTGTGGGGGTAGCGGTTGATGAGCAGTTCTTC	CASSKPVGVAVDEQFF
TRBV20-1	TRBJ2-1	TRBD2	NA	TGCAGTGCTAGGCCCATTACTAGCGGGGACTACAATGAGCAGTTCTTC	CSARPITSGDYNEQFF
TRBV7-8	TRBJ1-4	NA	many	TGTGCCAGCAGCTTAGTTTTTGGTGCGGCGGGTTCCTCAATTCCCAAACTGTTTTTT	CASSLVFGAAGSSIPKLFF
TRBV29-1	TRBJ2-2	NA	many	TGCAGCGTTGCCCAGGGGCCTGGGGAGCTGTTTTTT	CSVAQGPGELFF